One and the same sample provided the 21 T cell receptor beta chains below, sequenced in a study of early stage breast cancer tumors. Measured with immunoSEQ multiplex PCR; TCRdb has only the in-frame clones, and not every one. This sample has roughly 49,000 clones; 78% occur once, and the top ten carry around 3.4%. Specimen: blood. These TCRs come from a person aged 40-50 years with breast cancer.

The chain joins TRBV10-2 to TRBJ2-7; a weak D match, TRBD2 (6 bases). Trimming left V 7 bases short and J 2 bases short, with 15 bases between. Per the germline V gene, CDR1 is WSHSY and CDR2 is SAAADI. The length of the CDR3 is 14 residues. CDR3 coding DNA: TGCGCCAGCAACCTACGACTAGGTCCCTACGAGCAGTACTTC. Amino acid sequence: CASNLRLGPYEQYF.

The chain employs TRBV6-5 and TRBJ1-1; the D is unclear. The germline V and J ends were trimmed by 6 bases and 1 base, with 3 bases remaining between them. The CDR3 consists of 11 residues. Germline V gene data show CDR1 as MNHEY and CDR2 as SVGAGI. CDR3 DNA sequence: TGTGCCAGCAGGGAGAACACTGAAGCTTTCTTT. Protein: CASRENTEAFF.

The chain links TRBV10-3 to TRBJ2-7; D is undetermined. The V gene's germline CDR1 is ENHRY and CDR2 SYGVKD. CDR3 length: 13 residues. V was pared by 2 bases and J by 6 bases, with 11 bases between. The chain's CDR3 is CAISEVPQSEQYF. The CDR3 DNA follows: TGTGCCATCAGTGAGGTCCCCCAGTCCGAGCAGTACTTC.

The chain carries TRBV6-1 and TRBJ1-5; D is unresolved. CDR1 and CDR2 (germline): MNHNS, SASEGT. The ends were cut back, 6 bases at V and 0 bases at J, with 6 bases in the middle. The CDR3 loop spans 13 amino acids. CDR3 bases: TGTGCCAGCAGAGCCGGTAGCAATCAGCCCCAGCATTTT. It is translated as CASRAGSNQPQHF.

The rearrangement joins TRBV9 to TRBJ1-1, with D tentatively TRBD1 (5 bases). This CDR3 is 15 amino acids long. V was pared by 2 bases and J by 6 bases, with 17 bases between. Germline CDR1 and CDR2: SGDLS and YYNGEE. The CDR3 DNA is TGTGCCAGCAGCGTCCTTCCCACCTGGGGGGCTGAAGCTTTCTTT. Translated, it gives CASSVLPTWGAEAFF.

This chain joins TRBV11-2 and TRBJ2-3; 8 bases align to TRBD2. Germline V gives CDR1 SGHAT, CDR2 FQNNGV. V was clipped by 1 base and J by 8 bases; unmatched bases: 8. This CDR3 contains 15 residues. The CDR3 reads CASSLASGQISTQYF. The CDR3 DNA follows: TGTGCCAGCAGCTTAGCTAGCGGGCAGATTAGTACGCAGTATTTT.

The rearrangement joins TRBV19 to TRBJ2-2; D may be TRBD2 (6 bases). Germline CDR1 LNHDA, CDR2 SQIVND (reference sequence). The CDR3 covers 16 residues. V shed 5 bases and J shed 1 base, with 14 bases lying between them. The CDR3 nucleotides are TGTGCCAGTAGTGCCAGACTAGGAGGGAACACCGGGGAGCTGTTTTTT. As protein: CASSARLGGNTGELFF.

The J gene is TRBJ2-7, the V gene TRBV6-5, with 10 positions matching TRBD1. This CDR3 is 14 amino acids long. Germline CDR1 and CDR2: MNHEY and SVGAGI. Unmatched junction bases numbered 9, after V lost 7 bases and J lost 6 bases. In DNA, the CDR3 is TGTGCCAGCACAGCCGGGACAGGGGTTTTCGAGCAGTACTTC. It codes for CASTAGTGVFEQYF.

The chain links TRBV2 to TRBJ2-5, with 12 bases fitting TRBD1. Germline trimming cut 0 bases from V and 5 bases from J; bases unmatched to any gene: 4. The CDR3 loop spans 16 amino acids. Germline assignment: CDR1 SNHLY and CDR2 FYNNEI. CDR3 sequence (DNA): TGTGCCAGCAGTGAAGCGGGACAGGGGGCTATGGAGACCCAGTACTTC. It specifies CASSEAGQGAMETQYF.

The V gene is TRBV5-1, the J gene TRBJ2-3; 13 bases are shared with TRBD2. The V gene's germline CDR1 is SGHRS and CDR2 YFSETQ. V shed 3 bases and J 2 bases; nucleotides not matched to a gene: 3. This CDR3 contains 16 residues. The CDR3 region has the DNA TGCGCCAGCAGCTGGACTAGCGGGAGATACACAGATACGCAGTATTTT. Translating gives CASSWTSGRYTDTQYF.

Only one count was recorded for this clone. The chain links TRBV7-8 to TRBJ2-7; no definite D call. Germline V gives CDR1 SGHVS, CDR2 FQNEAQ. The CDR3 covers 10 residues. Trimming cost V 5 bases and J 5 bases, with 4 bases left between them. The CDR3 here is CASSGNEQYF. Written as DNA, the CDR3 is TGTGCCAGCAGCGGAAACGAGCAGTACTTC.

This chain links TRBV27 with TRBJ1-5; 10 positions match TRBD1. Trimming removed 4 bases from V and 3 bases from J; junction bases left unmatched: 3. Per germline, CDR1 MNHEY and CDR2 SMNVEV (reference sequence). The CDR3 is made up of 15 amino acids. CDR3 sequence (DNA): TGTGCCAGCAGTTCTGGGACAGGGGTCAATCAGCCCCAGCATTTT. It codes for CASSSGTGVNQPQHF.

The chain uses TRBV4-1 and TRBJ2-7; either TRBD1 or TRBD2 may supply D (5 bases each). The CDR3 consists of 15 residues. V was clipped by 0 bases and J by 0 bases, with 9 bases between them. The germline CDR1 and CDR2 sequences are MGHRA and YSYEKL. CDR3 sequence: CASSQEEGSSYEQYF. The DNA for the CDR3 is TGCGCCAGCAGCCAAGAAGAGGGGTCCTCCTACGAGCAGTACTTC.

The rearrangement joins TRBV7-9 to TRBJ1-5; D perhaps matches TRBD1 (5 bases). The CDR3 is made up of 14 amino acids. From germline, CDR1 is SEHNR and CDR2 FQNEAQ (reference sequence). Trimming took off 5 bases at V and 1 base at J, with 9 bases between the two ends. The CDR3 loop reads CASSTGQSNQPQHF. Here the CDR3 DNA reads TGTGCCAGCAGCACTGGACAAAGCAATCAGCCCCAGCATTTT.

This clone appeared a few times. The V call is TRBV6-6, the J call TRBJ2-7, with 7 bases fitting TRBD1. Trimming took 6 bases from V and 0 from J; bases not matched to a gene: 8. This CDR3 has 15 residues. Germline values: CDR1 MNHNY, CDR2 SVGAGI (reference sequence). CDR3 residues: CASSPRGSTSYEQYF. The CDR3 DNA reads TGTGCCAGCAGCCCCAGGGGGTCAACCTCCTACGAGCAGTACTTC.

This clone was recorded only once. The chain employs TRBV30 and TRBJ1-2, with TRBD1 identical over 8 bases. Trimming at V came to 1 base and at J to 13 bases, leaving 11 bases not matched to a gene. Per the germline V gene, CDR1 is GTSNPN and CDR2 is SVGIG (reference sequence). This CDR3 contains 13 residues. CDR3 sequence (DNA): TGTGCCTGGAGTGGGACAGGGCCTTTTAGTCTCACCTTC. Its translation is CAWSGTGPFSLTF.

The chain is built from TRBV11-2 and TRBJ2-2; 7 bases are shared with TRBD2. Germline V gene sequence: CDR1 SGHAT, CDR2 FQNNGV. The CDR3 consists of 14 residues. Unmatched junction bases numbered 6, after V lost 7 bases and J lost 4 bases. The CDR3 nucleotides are TGTGCCAGCACAAGGGGACTAACCACCGGGGAGCTGTTTTTT. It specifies CASTRGLTTGELFF.

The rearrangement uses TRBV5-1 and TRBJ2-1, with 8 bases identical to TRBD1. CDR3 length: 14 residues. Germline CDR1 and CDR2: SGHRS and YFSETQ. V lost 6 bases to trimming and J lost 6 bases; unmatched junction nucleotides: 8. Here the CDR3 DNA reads TGCGCCAGCACCCGGACAGGGCCCTTCAATGAGCAGTTCTTC. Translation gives CASTRTGPFNEQFF.

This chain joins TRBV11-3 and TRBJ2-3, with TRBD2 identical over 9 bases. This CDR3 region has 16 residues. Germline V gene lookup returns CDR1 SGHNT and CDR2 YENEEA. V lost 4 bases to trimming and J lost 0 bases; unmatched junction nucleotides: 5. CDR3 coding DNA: TGTGCCAGCAGCTACCGACTAGCGGTGAGCACAGATACGCAGTATTTT. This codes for CASSYRLAVSTDTQYF.

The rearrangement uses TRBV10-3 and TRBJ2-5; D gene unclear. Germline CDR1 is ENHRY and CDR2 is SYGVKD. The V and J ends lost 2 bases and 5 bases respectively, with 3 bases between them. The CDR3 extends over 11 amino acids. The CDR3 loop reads CAISEGETQYF. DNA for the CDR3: TGTGCCATCAGTGAGGGGGAGACCCAGTACTTC.

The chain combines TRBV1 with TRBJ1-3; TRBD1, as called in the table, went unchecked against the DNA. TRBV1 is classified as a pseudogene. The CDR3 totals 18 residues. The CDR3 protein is CTSSQRRLRDISGNTIYF. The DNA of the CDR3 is TGCACCAGCAGCCAAAGACGCCTTAGGGACATATCTGGAAACACCATATATTTT.